The rows below give T cell receptor beta chains drawn from one sample of a study of shared clonotypes between healthy human individuals. Clones were read by immunoSEQ multiplex PCR, and TCRdb kept only the in-frame ones, dropping some. The sample shows 230,000 or so clones, about 65% of them seen only once. Specimen: memory CD4+ T cells sorted from blood. These receptors were collected from a man aged 25-45 years in good health. CDR3s leave out the opening cysteine and the closing phenylalanine or tryptophan.

TRBV5-1	TRBJ2-7	ASSFLGRAYEQY
TRBV5-1	TRBJ2-3	ASSFGLDQREGRDTQY
TRBV11-2	TRBJ2-1	ASSLDHRNEQF
TRBV6-1	TRBJ2-1	ASSARTVYNEQF
TRBV7-6	TRBJ2-3	ASSLYAGTATDTQY
TRBV5-4	TRBJ2-3	ASSLKLEISTDTQY
TRBV21-1	TRBJ2-3	ASSNDGSGDTQY
TRBV7-2	TRBJ1-1	ASSLAVMNTEAF
TRBV7-9	TRBJ2-2	ASSPRGQGKNTGELF
TRBV18	TRBJ2-1	ASSPQLGLADYNEQF
TRBV7-9	TRBJ1-1	ASSPQGQRMSEAF
TRBV9	TRBJ2-3	ASSGSGESADTQY
TRBV2	TRBJ1-5	ASTGGRVQPQH
TRBV30	TRBJ1-2	ACYRGINYGYT
TRBV7-9	TRBJ1-4	ASSFPTGGSEKLF
TRBV29-1	TRBJ1-1	SVEELGLGQQRNTEAF
TRBV6-4	TRBJ2-2	ASSVTSGSTGELF
TRBV28	TRBJ1-4	ASSVTATNEKLF